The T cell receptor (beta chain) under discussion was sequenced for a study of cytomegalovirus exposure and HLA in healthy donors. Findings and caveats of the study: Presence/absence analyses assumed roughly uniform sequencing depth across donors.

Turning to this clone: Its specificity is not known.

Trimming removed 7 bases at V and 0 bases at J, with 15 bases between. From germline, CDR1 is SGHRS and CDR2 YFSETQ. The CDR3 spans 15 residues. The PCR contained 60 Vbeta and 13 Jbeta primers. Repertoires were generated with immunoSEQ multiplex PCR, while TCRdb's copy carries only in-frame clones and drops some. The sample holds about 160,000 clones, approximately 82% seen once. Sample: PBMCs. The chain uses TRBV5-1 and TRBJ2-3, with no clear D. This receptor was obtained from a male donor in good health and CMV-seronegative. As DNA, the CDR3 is TGCGCCAGCTGGTTCGGCGGAGTTAGCACAGATACGCAGTATTTT. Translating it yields CASWFGGVSTDTQYF.